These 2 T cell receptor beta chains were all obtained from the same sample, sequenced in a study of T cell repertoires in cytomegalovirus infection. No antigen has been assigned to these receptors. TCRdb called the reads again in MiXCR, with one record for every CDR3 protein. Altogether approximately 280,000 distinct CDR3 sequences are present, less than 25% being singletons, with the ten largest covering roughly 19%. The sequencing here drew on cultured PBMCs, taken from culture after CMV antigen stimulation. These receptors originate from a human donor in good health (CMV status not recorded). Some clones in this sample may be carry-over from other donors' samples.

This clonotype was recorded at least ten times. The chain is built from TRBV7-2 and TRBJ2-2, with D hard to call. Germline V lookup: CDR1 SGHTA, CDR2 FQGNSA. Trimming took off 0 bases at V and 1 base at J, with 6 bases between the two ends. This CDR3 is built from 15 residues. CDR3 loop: CASSLAEMNTGELFF. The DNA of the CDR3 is TGTGCCAGCAGCTTAGCGGAAATGAACACCGGGGAGCTGTTTTTT. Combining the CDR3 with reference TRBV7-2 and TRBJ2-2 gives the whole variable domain GAGVSQSPSNKVTEKGKDVELRCDPISGHTALYWYRQSLGQGLEFLIYFQGNSAPDKSGLPSDRFSAERTGGSVSTLTIQRTQQEDSAVYLCASSLAEMNTGELFFGEGSRLTVL.

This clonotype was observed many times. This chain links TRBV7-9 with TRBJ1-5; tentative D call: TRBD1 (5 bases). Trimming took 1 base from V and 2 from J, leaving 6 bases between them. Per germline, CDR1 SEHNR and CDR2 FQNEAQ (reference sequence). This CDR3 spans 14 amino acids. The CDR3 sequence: CASSLEGGNQPQHF. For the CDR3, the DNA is TGTGCCAGCAGCTTAGAAGGGGGCAATCAGCCCCAGCATTTT.